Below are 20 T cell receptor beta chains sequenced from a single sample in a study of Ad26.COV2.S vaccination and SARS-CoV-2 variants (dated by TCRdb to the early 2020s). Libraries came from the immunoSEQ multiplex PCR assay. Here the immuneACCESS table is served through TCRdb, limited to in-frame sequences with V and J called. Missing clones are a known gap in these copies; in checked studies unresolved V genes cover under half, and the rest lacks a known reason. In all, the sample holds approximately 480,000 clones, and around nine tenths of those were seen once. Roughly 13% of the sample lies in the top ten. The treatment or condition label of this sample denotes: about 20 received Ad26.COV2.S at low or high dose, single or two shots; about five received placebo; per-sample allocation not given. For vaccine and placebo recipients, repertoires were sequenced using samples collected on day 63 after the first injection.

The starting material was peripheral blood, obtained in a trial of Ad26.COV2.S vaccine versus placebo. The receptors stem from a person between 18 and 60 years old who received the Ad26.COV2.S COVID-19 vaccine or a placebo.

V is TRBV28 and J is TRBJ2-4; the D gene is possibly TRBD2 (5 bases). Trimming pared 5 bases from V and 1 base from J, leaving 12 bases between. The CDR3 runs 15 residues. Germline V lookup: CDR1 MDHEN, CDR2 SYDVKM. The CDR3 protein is CASSPHPGAKNIQYF. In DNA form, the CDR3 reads TGTGCCAGCAGTCCCCACCCGGGGGCCAAAAACATTCAGTACTTC.

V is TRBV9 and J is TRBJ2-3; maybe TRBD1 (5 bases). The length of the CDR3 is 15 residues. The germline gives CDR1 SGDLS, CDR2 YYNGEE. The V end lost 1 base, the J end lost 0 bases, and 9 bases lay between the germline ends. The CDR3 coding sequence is TGTGCCAGCAGCGTACAGGACACTAGCACAGATACGCAGTATTTT. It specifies CASSVQDTSTDTQYF. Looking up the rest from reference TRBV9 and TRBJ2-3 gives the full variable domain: DSGVTQTPKHLITATGQRVTLRCSPRSGDLSVYWYQQSLDQGLQFLIQYYNGEERAKGNILERFSAQQFPDLHSELNLSSLELGDSALYFCASSVQDTSTDTQYFGPGTRLTVL.

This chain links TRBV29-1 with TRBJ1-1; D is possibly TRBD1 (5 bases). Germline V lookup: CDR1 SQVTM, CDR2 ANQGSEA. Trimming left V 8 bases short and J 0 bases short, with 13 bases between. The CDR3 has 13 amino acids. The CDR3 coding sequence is TGCAGCACAAATACAGGAATGAACACTGAAGCTTTCTTT. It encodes CSTNTGMNTEAFF. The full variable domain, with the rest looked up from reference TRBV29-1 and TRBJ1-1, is SAVISQKPSRDICQRGTSLTIQCQVDSQVTMMFWYRQQPGQSLTLIATANQGSEATYESGFVIDKFPISRPNLTFSTLTVSNMSPEDSSIYLCSTNTGMNTEAFFGQGTRLTVV.

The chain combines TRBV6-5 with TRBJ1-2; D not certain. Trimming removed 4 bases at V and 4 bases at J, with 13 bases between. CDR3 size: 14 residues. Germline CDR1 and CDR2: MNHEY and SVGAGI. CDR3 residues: CASSSSPGSYGYTF. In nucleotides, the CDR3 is TGTGCCAGCAGTTCCTCACCGGGGAGCTATGGCTACACCTTC.

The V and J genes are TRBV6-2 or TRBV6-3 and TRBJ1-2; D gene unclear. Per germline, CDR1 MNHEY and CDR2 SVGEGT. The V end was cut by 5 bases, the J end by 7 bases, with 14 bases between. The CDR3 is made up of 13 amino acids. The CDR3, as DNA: TGTGCCAGCAGTCCCCGGGGAGGATCTGGCTACACCTTC. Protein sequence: CASSPRGGSGYTF.

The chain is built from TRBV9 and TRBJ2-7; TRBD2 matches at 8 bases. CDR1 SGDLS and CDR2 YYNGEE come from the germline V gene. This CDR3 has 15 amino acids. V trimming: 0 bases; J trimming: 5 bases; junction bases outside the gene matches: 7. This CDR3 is CASSVASGSPHEQYF. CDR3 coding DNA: TGTGCCAGCAGCGTAGCCAGCGGGAGTCCCCACGAGCAGTACTTC.

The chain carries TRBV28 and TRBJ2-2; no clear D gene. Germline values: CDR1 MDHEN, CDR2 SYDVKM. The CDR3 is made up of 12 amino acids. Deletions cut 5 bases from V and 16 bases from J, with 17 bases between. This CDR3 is CASSSTARRWFF. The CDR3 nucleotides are TGTGCCAGCAGTAGCACAGCCCGCCGGTGGTTTTTT.

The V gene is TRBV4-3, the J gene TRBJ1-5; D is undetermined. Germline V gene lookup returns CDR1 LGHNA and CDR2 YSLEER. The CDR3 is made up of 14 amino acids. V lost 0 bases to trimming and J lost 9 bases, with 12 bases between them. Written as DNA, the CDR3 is TGCGCCAGCAGCCAAGACGGTGATGGTGCGCCCCAGCATTTT. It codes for CASSQDGDGAPQHF.

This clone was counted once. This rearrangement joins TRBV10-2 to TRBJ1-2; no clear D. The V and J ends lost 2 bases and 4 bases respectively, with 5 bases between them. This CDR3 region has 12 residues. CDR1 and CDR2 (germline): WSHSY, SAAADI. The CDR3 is CASSEAGYGYTF. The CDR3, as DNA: TGCGCCAGCAGTGAGGCAGGCTATGGCTACACCTTC.

The CDR3 coding sequence is TGTGCCAGCAGGACCGGGACAGGGTCGTCCTACGAGCAGTACTTC. It codes for CASRTGTGSSYEQYF. J is TRBJ2-7 and V is TRBV6-5; 9 positions match TRBD1. Unmatched junction bases numbered 7, after V lost 6 bases and J lost 1 base. The CDR3 totals 15 residues. Germline CDR1 and CDR2: MNHEY and SVGAGI.

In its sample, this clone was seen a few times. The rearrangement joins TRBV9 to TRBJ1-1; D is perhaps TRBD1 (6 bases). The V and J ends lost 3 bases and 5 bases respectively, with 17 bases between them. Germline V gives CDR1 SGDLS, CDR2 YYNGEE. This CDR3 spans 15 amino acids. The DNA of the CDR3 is TGTGCCAGCAGCGCCCATCTTACAGGGTGGACTGAAGCTTTCTTT. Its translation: CASSAHLTGWTEAFF.

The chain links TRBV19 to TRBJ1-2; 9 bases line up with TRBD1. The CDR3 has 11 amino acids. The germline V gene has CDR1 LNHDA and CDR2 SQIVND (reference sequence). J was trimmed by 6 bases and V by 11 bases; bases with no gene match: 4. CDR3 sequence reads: CAGRTGDGYTF. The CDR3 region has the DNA TGTGCCGGAAGGACAGGGGATGGCTACACCTTC. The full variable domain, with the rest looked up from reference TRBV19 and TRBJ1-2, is DGGITQSPKYLFRKEGQNVTLSCEQNLNHDAMYWYRQDPGQGLRLIYYSQIVNDFQKGDIAEGYSVSREKKESFPLTVTSAQKNPTAFYLCAGRTGDGYTFGSGTRLTVV.

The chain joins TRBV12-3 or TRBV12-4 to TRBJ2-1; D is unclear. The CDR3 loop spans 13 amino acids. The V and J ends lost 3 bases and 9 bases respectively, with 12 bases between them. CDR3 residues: CASSFSNSGEQFF. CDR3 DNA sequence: TGTGCCAGCAGTTTTTCTAACTCGGGTGAGCAGTTCTTC.

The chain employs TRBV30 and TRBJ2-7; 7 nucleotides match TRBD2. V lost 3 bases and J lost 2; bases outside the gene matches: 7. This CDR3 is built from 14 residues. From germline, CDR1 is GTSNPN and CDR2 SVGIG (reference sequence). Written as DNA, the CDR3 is TGTGCCTGGAGGTTGGGGGGGAAGACCTACGAGCAGTACTTC. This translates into CAWRLGGKTYEQYF.

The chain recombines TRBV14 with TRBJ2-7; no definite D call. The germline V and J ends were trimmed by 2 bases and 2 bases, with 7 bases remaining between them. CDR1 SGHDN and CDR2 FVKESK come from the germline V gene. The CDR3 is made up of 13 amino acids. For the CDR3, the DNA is TGTGCCAGCAGCCAACCGCCGGCCTACGAGCAGTACTTC. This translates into CASSQPPAYEQYF.

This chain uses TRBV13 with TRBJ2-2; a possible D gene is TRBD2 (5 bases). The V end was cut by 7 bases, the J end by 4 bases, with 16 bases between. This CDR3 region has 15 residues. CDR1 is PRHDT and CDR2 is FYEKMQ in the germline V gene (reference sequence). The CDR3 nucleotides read TGTGCCAGCAACTCGAGAGGGCGAATCACCGGGGAGCTGTTTTTT. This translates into CASNSRGRITGELFF.

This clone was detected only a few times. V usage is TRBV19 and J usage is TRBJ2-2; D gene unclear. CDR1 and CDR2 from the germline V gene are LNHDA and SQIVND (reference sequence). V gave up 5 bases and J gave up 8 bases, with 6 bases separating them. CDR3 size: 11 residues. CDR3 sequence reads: CASSHPGELFF. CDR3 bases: TGTGCCAGTAGTCACCCGGGGGAGCTGTTTTTT. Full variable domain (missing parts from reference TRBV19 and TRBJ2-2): DGGITQSPKYLFRKEGQNVTLSCEQNLNHDAMYWYRQDPGQGLRLIYYSQIVNDFQKGDIAEGYSVSREKKESFPLTVTSAQKNPTAFYLCASSHPGELFFGEGSRLTVL.

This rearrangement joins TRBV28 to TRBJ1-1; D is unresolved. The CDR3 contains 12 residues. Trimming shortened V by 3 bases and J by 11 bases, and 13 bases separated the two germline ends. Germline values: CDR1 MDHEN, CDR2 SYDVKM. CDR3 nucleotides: TGTGCCAGCAGTTTGTGGGGATTAGGGGCTTTCTTT. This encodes CASSLWGLGAFF.

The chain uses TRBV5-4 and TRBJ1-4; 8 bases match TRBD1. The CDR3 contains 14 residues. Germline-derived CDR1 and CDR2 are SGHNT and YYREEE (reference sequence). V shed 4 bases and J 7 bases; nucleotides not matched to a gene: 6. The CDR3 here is CASSNRTGSEKLFF. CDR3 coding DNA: TGTGCCAGCAGCAACAGGACAGGGTCTGAAAAACTGTTTTTT.

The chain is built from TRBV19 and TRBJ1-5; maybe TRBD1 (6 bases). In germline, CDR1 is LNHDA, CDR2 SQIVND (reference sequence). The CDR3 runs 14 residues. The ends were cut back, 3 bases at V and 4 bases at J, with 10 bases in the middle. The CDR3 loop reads CASSIWGANQPQHF. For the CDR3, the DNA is TGTGCCAGTAGTATTTGGGGGGCAAATCAGCCCCAGCATTTT.